What follows is one T cell receptor beta chain and its context. The CDR3 is 17 residues long. CDR1 is LNHDA, CDR2 SQIVND, per germline (reference sequence). Losses at the gene ends were 8 bases for V and 0 bases for J; bases not matched to a gene: 10. Per the authors' pipeline: By means of reference gene primer amplification, nucleated cell counts were estimated. The repertoire was sequenced with immunoSEQ multiplex PCR; TCRdb's copy has only in-frame clones and lacks some. D and trimming come from the DNA, and the V and J calls and clone size come from that table. The sample lists around 100,000 clones; roughly 90% were seen once. The data belong to a study of blood T cell repertoires in COVID-19. Study details: Acute and convalescent COVID-19 specimens originated in the United States, Italy and Spain.

The rearrangement joins TRBV19 to TRBJ2-3; 11 nucleotides agree with TRBD2. The clonotype originates from a man aged 25-45 years in a cohort sampled during active COVID-19. The sample comprised peripheral blood. The DNA of the CDR3 is TGTGCCAGTGGTGCTAGCGGGGGGTTTGCTAGCACAGATACGCAGTATTTT. Encoded protein: CASGASGGFASTDTQYF.